The entry that follows covers one TCR beta chain sequence. The germline gives CDR1 DFQATT, CDR2 SNEGSKA (reference sequence). Trimming left V 5 bases short and J 4 bases short, with 11 bases between. The CDR3 totals 13 residues. This entry comes from a study of identical twins. TCRdb used MiXCR to reprocess the 5' RACE reads, holding one entry per CDR3 protein. The table has around 1.7 million distinct CDR3 sequences, about 30% seen once. V usage is TRBV20-1 and J usage is TRBJ1-4; weak D call: TRBD1 (5 bases). Sequenced material: cord blood. The receptor was derived from a newborn girl in good health. CDR3: CSASDSVNEKLFF. The CDR3 DNA sequence: TGCAGTGCTTCCGACAGCGTTAATGAAAAACTGTTTTTT.